This T cell receptor beta chain was captured by sequencing in a study of blood T cell repertoires in COVID-19. Overall study: Specimens from acute and convalescent COVID-19 originated in the United States, Italy and Spain. Sources were T cells, B-cell-depleted T cells, or PBMCs; the material itself was cDNA or gDNA.

Those who participated ranged in age from about 18 to 89 years and resided in 20 to 25 US areas. V lost 5 bases to trimming and J lost 3 bases; unmatched junction nucleotides: 9. The CDR3 is made up of 16 amino acids. The germline CDR1 and CDR2 sequences are MNHEY and SVGAGI. Original processing methods: From reference gene primer amplification, estimates of nucleated cell counts were derived. Clones were read by immunoSEQ multiplex PCR, and TCRdb kept only the in-frame ones, dropping some. The V and J calls and clone size come from that table; D and trimming were worked out from the DNA. The data hold hundreds of thousands of clones, with almost 90% observed a single time.

The TCR sequence derives from a woman between 18 and 30 years old with acute COVID-19. V usage is TRBV6-5 and J usage is TRBJ2-7; 11 bases are shared with TRBD2. Sequences were obtained from PBMCs or T cells enriched from blood (not recorded which). CDR3 residues: CASSHLGTSGLYEQYF. In DNA form, the CDR3 reads TGTGCCAGCAGTCACTTGGGGACTAGCGGTCTCTACGAGCAGTACTTC.